This T cell receptor (beta chain) was obtained from a study of T cell changes during pregnancy in multiple sclerosis. This CDR3 comprises 16 residues. J was trimmed by 1 base and V by 3 bases; bases with no gene match: 6. Germline V CDR1 and CDR2: LNHDA, SQIVND (reference sequence). Profiled with immunoSEQ multiplex PCR; TCRdb holds only in-frame clones, not every one. The sample holds tens of thousands of clones, 90% seen once. This receptor was obtained from a female donor in good health, enrolled as a control in a pregnancy study. The J gene is TRBJ2-1, the V gene TRBV19; 7 bases fit TRBD2. The material was peripheral blood, obtained in the first trimester of pregnancy. This CDR3 reads CASSMYGGGSYNEQFF. The DNA of the CDR3 is TGTGCCAGTAGTATGTACGGGGGAGGGTCCTACAATGAGCAGTTCTTC.